This T cell receptor beta chain comes out of a study of shared clonotypes between healthy human individuals. The V and J ends lost 7 bases and 14 bases, in that order; junction bases with no gene match: 17. This CDR3 region has 15 residues. Germline loops: CDR1 SQVTM, CDR2 ANQGSEA. Using 200 ng DNA, about 30,000 T cell genomes, the sorted-subset replicate PCRs were run. Only in-frame clones appear in the TCRdb table, and some are missing; sequencing was by immunoSEQ multiplex PCR. The top ten clones hold 0.1% to 0.15% of a sample with roughly 2 million clones, 95% of them seen once. V gene TRBV29-1 combines with J gene TRBJ2-3; 14 nucleotides agree with TRBD2. The sequence came from a man between 18 and 35 years old in good health. Sequenced material: naive CD4+ T cells sorted from blood. Subset of the sample: CD45RA+ positively selected. CDR3 loop: CSAAGTSGSGGAPYF. In nucleotides, the CDR3 is TGCAGCGCTGCAGGGACTAGCGGGAGCGGGGGTGCACCGTATTTT.